This record looks at one T cell receptor beta chain sequence and its context. In the original workflow: Amplification from reference gene primers served as the basis for estimated nucleated cell counts. Clones were sequenced by immunoSEQ multiplex PCR, and TCRdb holds only the in-frame ones, with some missing. V and J calls and clone size are given by that table; D and trimming were obtained from the DNA. The sample includes around 60,000 clones, roughly 79% seen only once; the top ten take 25% to 40%. The entry originates in a study of blood T cell repertoires in COVID-19. The CDR3 covers 16 residues. The V gene's germline CDR1 is LGHNA and CDR2 YNFKEQ. V gave up 0 bases and J gave up 7 bases; unmatched junction bases: 11.

The receptor was isolated from a human donor in a cohort sampled during active COVID-19. V gene TRBV4-2 combines with J gene TRBJ1-1, with TRBD1 identical over 7 bases. Sequencing was done on a sample of peripheral blood. The DNA for the CDR3 is TGTGCCAGCAGCCAAGAAACAGGGGTATCGGTGGGTGAAGCTTTCTTT. Amino acids: CASSQETGVSVGEAFF.